These 10 T cell receptor beta chains originate from one sample sequenced in a study of low-dose radiotherapy and immunotherapy resistance in tumors. TRAV- and TRBV-specific primers, spanning alpha and beta chains, primed first-strand cDNA. TCR amplification involved about 20 PCR cycles with a constant-region primer and V-primer adapter. TCRdb re-analysed the reads in MiXCR, keeping a single row per CDR3 protein. The sample contains tens of thousands of distinct CDR3 sequences, roughly 19% of which appear only once. This sample's time point: before trial treatment. The sample in question was PBMCs, obtained before treatment. These receptors were obtained from a male donor with prostate cancer.

Turning to this clonotype: This likely came from a read error, as a far larger clone is one base away. The CDR3 ends on some other residue instead of the conserved phenylalanine or tryptophan, so this is likely a read error. The V and J genes are TRBV6-5 and TRBJ2-3; D may be TRBD1 (5 bases). The CDR3 is 16 residues long. The V end was cut by 7 bases, the J end by 3 bases, with 20 bases between. Germline CDR1 and CDR2: MNHEY and SVGAGI. DNA of the CDR3: TGTGCCAGCACCCTTCTGGGGCTGGCCGGGACAGATACGCAGTATTAT. Its translation: CASTLLGLAGTDTQYY.

The gene calls are TRBV3-1 and TRBJ2-2; D ambiguous. The V end lost 1 base, the J end lost 6 bases, and 9 bases lay between the germline ends. The CDR3 sequence is 14 residues long. Germline V gives CDR1 LGHDT, CDR2 YNNKEL (reference sequence). The CDR3 bases are TGTGCCAGCAGCCAAGGAGTGGTGCCCGGGGAGCTGTTTTTT. This encodes CASSQGVVPGELFF.

This clonotype was recorded at least ten times. V is TRBV10-3 and J is TRBJ1-2; D might be TRBD1 (5 bases). Trimming cost V 4 bases and J 3 bases, with 24 bases left between them. Looked up from germline, CDR1 is ENHRY and CDR2 is SYGVKD. This CDR3 contains 18 residues. For the CDR3, the DNA is TGTGCCATCAGTGCCGCGGACGGGGATGAACGAGGGGACTATGGCTACACCTTC. This translates into CAISAADGDERGDYGYTF.

This clonotype was counted ten times or more. The chain uses TRBV2 and TRBJ2-1, with TRBD2 identical over 7 bases. The germline CDR1 and CDR2 sequences are SNHLY and FYNNEI. Trimming took 8 bases from V and 4 from J; bases not matched to a gene: 8. The CDR3 totals 14 residues. The CDR3 bases are TGTGCCAGCTGCCCCAGCGGGGCATACAATGAGCAGTTCTTC. It yields the protein CASCPSGAYNEQFF.

This clonotype was recorded at least ten times. The rearrangement uses TRBV20-1 and TRBJ2-5; unclear D gene. CDR3 length equals 12 residues. Trimming took 2 bases from V and 7 from J, leaving 11 bases between them. CDR1 and CDR2 from the germline V gene are DFQATT and SNEGSKA (reference sequence). CDR3 sequence reads: CSARRAPGTQYF. CDR3 DNA: TGCAGTGCTAGAAGGGCCCCGGGGACCCAGTACTTC.

This clonotype was seen at least ten times. V is TRBV20-1 and J is TRBJ1-2; TRBD1 matches 7 bases. Germline CDR1 reads DFQATT; CDR2 reads SNEGSKA (reference sequence). Trimming at V came to 3 bases and at J to 4 bases, leaving 5 bases not matched to a gene. CDR3 length: 13 amino acids. CDR3 nucleotides: TGCAGTGCTAGTCCACAGGGGCTCTATGGCTACACCTTC. Translating gives CSASPQGLYGYTF.

This clonotype came up many times. This rearrangement joins TRBV15 to TRBJ1-2; tentatively, D is TRBD1 (6 bases). V was pared by 0 bases and J by 4 bases, with 12 bases between. Germline V gene lookup returns CDR1 LNHNV and CDR2 YYDKDF (reference sequence). The CDR3 runs 15 residues. CDR3 residues: CATSRDRDTVYGYTF. The CDR3 coding sequence is TGTGCCACCAGCAGAGACCGGGACACCGTCTATGGCTACACCTTC.

This clonotype has a count of ten or more. The chain carries TRBV29-1 and TRBJ1-1; a possible D gene is TRBD1 (6 bases). V dropped 0 bases and J dropped 1 base, with 12 bases sitting between them. Germline lookup yields CDR1 SQVTM and CDR2 ANQGSEA. The CDR3 totals 15 residues. The CDR3 here is CSVEDREGGNTEAFF. The CDR3 DNA is TGCAGCGTTGAAGATCGGGAGGGGGGGAACACTGAAGCTTTCTTT.

As regards this clonotype: A far larger clone is one nucleotide away, so this likely arose from a read error. The chain employs TRBV6-8 and TRBJ1-2; D remains unclear. CDR1 is MNHGY, CDR2 SAAAGT, per germline. The V end lost 8 bases, the J end lost 8 bases, and 15 bases lay between the germline ends. This CDR3 has 12 residues. The CDR3, as DNA: TGTGCCAGCGCCCACCGGAGTGGGGGCTACACCTTC. Its translation is CASAHRSGGYTF.

This clonotype came up many times. The V gene is TRBV12-3 or TRBV12-4, the J gene TRBJ2-2, with D perhaps assigned TRBD1 or TRBD2 (5 bases each). This CDR3 is 13 amino acids long. V lost 1 base, J lost 10 bases, and 10 bases lay in between. The CDR3 bases are TGTGCCAGCAGTTTAGGCCAGGGAGAGGAGCTGTTTTTT. Amino acids: CASSLGQGEELFF.